Listed below are T cell receptor beta chains from one sample, sequenced in a study of vaccination effects on CD4 cells after COVID-19. Assay: immunoSEQ multiplex PCR; the TCRdb copy retains only in-frame clones and omits some. Among tens of thousands of clones listed, 55% to 75% were seen once. No antigens are known for them. The source was CD4+ T cells from PBMCs cultured with HCoV-NL63 spike peptides, collected after COVID-19 vaccination. These receptors came from a human donor who received a COVID-19 vaccine. Each CDR3 is given with its conserved first and last residue. D genes are given only for firm matches. The size entry is marked missing in some rows and otherwise reads once, few, many or a size class.

D gene: -
V gene: TRBV6-6
J gene: TRBJ2-4
clone size: -
CDR3 protein: CASSYFGADLWYF
CDR3 DNA: TGTGCCAGCAGTTACTTTGGAGCGGATCTTTGGTACTTC

D gene: TRBD2
V gene: TRBV6-5
J gene: TRBJ2-7
clone size: -
CDR3 protein: CASSYLAGDPYEQYF
CDR3 DNA: TGTGCCAGCAGTTACCTAGCGGGGGACCCCTACGAGCAGTACTTC

D gene: TRBD1
V gene: TRBV6-4
J gene: TRBJ2-7
clone size: -
CDR3 protein: CASSHKPGQGVRFAYEQYF
CDR3 DNA: TGTGCCAGCAGTCACAAACCGGGACAGGGAGTTCGGTTTGCCTACGAGCAGTACTTC

D gene: -
V gene: TRBV14
J gene: TRBJ1-1
clone size: -
CDR3 protein: CASSQEVSRGAAFF
CDR3 DNA: TGTGCCAGCAGCCAAGAAGTTTCACGGGGCGCGGCTTTCTTT

D gene: TRBD1
V gene: TRBV6-5
J gene: TRBJ1-2
clone size: -
CDR3 protein: CATKDRSYGYTF
CDR3 DNA: TGTGCCACCAAGGACAGGAGCTATGGCTACACCTTC

D gene: TRBD2
V gene: TRBV29-1
J gene: TRBJ2-7
clone size: -
CDR3 protein: CSVVSGRAFEQYF
CDR3 DNA: TGCAGCGTTGTCAGCGGGAGGGCCTTCGAGCAGTACTTC

D gene: -
V gene: TRBV2
J gene: TRBJ2-5
clone size: -
CDR3 protein: CASTAQETQYF
CDR3 DNA: TGTGCCAGCACCGCCCAAGAGACCCAGTACTTC

D gene: -
V gene: TRBV10-1
J gene: TRBJ1-2
clone size: -
CDR3 protein: CASSEGDTRQDGYTF
CDR3 DNA: TGCGCCAGCAGTGAGGGGGACACCCGACAGGATGGCTACACCTTC

D gene: TRBD2
V gene: TRBV9
J gene: TRBJ2-2
clone size: -
CDR3 protein: CASSVSGTTNTGELFF
CDR3 DNA: TGTGCCAGCAGCGTAAGTGGGACTACCAACACCGGGGAGCTGTTTTTT

D gene: -
V gene: TRBV30
J gene: TRBJ1-2
clone size: -
CDR3 protein: CAWSVVGPGYTF
CDR3 DNA: TGTGCCTGGAGTGTTGTAGGACCCGGCTACACCTTC

D gene: -
V gene: TRBV11-3
J gene: TRBJ2-1
clone size: -
CDR3 protein: CASSLELGPKFF
CDR3 DNA: TGTGCCAGCAGCTTAGAGCTGGGTCCAAAGTTCTTC

D gene: -
V gene: TRBV5-5
J gene: TRBJ1-6
clone size: -
CDR3 protein: CASSLRRTGDSYNSPLHF
CDR3 DNA: TGTGCCAGCAGCTTGCGTCGTACCGGGGACTCCTATAATTCACCCCTCCACTTT

D gene: TRBD2
V gene: TRBV7-8
J gene: TRBJ2-7
clone size: few
CDR3 protein: CASSLTRLAGGKTISYEQYF
CDR3 DNA: TGTGCCAGCAGCTTAACAAGACTAGCGGGGGGTAAGACCATATCCTACGAGCAGTACTTC

D gene: TRBD2
V gene: TRBV11-3
J gene: TRBJ2-5
clone size: -
CDR3 protein: CASSLGAGTSGEETQYF
CDR3 DNA: TGTGCCAGCAGCTTAGGGGCCGGGACTAGCGGGGAAGAGACCCAGTACTTC

D gene: -
V gene: TRBV25-1
J gene: TRBJ1-2
clone size: -
CDR3 protein: CASSEYPLGGDDYGYTF
CDR3 DNA: TGTGCCAGCAGTGAATACCCCCTGGGTGGGGATGACTATGGCTACACCTTC

D gene: -
V gene: TRBV2
J gene: TRBJ1-1
clone size: -
CDR3 protein: CASTGSGEAFF
CDR3 DNA: TGTGCCAGCACAGGTTCCGGTGAAGCTTTCTTT

D gene: -
V gene: TRBV6-6
J gene: TRBJ1-5
clone size: -
CDR3 protein: CASSYDRDGQPQHF
CDR3 DNA: TGTGCCAGCAGTTACGATCGGGACGGGCAGCCCCAGCATTTT

D gene: TRBD1
V gene: TRBV6-6
J gene: TRBJ1-4
clone size: -
CDR3 protein: CASSYRDSRNEKLFF
CDR3 DNA: TGTGCCAGCAGTTACCGGGACAGCAGGAATGAAAAACTGTTTTTT

D gene: -
V gene: TRBV5-1
J gene: TRBJ2-1
clone size: -
CDR3 protein: CASSFDVEQFF
CDR3 DNA: TGCGCCAGCAGCTTTGACGTTGAGCAGTTCTTC

D gene: -
V gene: TRBV14
J gene: TRBJ2-4
clone size: -
CDR3 protein: CASSQAMGRAKNIQYF
CDR3 DNA: TGTGCCAGCAGCCAAGCCATGGGACGAGCCAAAAACATTCAGTACTTC

D gene: -
V gene: TRBV6-5
J gene: TRBJ1-6
clone size: -
CDR3 protein: CASSSGTRNSPLHF
CDR3 DNA: TGTGCCAGCAGTTCTGGGACACGTAATTCACCCCTCCACTTT

D gene: TRBD2
V gene: TRBV18
J gene: TRBJ2-5
clone size: few
CDR3 protein: CASSPIAGSQETQYF
CDR3 DNA: TGTGCCAGCTCACCAATAGCGGGGAGCCAAGAGACCCAGTACTTC

D gene: -
V gene: TRBV6-1
J gene: TRBJ2-7
clone size: -
CDR3 protein: CASSEGFKGRPYEQYF
CDR3 DNA: TGTGCCAGCAGTGAAGGGTTCAAGGGGCGACCCTACGAGCAGTACTTC

D gene: -
V gene: TRBV4-1
J gene: TRBJ1-1
clone size: -
CDR3 protein: CASSQDGGYTEAFF
CDR3 DNA: TGCGCCAGCAGCCAAGATGGGGGTTATACTGAAGCTTTCTTT

D gene: -
V gene: TRBV2
J gene: TRBJ2-5
clone size: few
CDR3 protein: CASSEGGRISQETQYF
CDR3 DNA: TGTGCCAGCAGTGAAGGAGGGCGGATTAGCCAAGAGACCCAGTACTTC

D gene: -
V gene: TRBV2
J gene: TRBJ1-6
clone size: few
CDR3 protein: CASSERAGRVGSPLHF
CDR3 DNA: TGTGCCAGCAGTGAACGAGCCGGCAGGGTCGGTTCACCCCTCCACTTT

D gene: TRBD1
V gene: TRBV7-8
J gene: TRBJ1-2
clone size: once
CDR3 protein: CASSPGGQNYGYTF
CDR3 DNA: TGTGCCAGCAGCCCCGGGGGACAGAACTATGGCTACACCTTC

D gene: -
V gene: TRBV5-1
J gene: TRBJ2-2
clone size: -
CDR3 protein: CASSFSGNTGELFF
CDR3 DNA: TGCGCCAGCAGCTTTTCAGGGAACACCGGGGAGCTGTTTTTT

D gene: -
V gene: TRBV3-1/TRBV3-2
J gene: TRBJ2-5
clone size: -
CDR3 protein: CASRQGIGQPAQYF
CDR3 DNA: TGTGCCAGCAGACAAGGAATAGGGCAACCCGCCCAGTACTTC

D gene: TRBD1
V gene: TRBV19
J gene: TRBJ1-5
clone size: -
CDR3 protein: CASSPQGDQPQHF
CDR3 DNA: TGTGCCAGTAGCCCACAGGGGGATCAGCCCCAGCATTTT

D gene: TRBD2
V gene: TRBV18
J gene: TRBJ2-7
clone size: -
CDR3 protein: CASTQATSGRGSYEQYF
CDR3 DNA: TGTGCCAGCACCCAGGCAACTAGCGGGAGAGGGTCCTACGAGCAGTACTTC

D gene: -
V gene: TRBV7-9
J gene: TRBJ2-5
clone size: few
CDR3 protein: CASSDAPGRKETQYF
CDR3 DNA: TGTGCCAGCAGCGATGCCCCCGGGAGAAAGGAGACCCAGTACTTC

D gene: -
V gene: TRBV19
J gene: TRBJ1-2
clone size: few
CDR3 protein: CASSNPARESNYGYTF
CDR3 DNA: TGTGCCAGTAGTAACCCCGCCAGGGAGTCTAACTATGGCTACACCTTC

D gene: -
V gene: TRBV6-6
J gene: TRBJ1-3
clone size: -
CDR3 protein: CASSRGRHSGNTIYF
CDR3 DNA: TGTGCCAGCAGCCGAGGACGGCACTCTGGAAACACCATATATTTT

D gene: TRBD2
V gene: TRBV11-2
J gene: TRBJ2-3
clone size: -
CDR3 protein: CASSPPLGGPTDTQYF
CDR3 DNA: TGTGCCAGCAGCCCTCCTCTGGGAGGGCCCACAGATACGCAGTATTTT

D gene: -
V gene: TRBV10-3
J gene: TRBJ2-3
clone size: -
CDR3 protein: CAISGSELLTDTQYF
CDR3 DNA: TGTGCCATCAGTGGGTCGGAACTCCTCACAGATACGCAGTATTTT

D gene: TRBD2
V gene: TRBV19
J gene: TRBJ2-3
clone size: few
CDR3 protein: CASSQLAGMGTDTQYF
CDR3 DNA: TGTGCCAGTAGTCAACTAGCGGGGATGGGCACAGATACGCAGTATTTT

D gene: -
V gene: TRBV5-6
J gene: TRBJ2-1
clone size: -
CDR3 protein: CASSLAVNNEQFF
CDR3 DNA: TGTGCCAGCAGCTTGGCCGTTAACAATGAGCAGTTCTTC

D gene: TRBD1
V gene: TRBV30
J gene: TRBJ1-6
clone size: -
CDR3 protein: CAWSRDRAANNSPLHF
CDR3 DNA: TGTGCCTGGAGCCGGGACAGGGCCGCTAATAATTCACCCCTCCACTTT

D gene: TRBD1
V gene: TRBV15
J gene: TRBJ1-5
clone size: -
CDR3 protein: CATSRVRGTGLNQPQHF
CDR3 DNA: TGTGCCACCAGCAGAGTTCGGGGGACAGGACTAAATCAGCCCCAGCATTTT

D gene: -
V gene: TRBV6-1
J gene: TRBJ1-1
clone size: -
CDR3 protein: CASSEGGRGRFTEAFF
CDR3 DNA: TGTGCCAGCAGTGAAGGTGGCAGGGGTAGGTTCACTGAAGCTTTCTTT

D gene: TRBD2
V gene: TRBV24-1
J gene: TRBJ2-3
clone size: -
CDR3 protein: CATSSGSGTDTQYF
CDR3 DNA: TGTGCCACCAGCAGCGGGAGCGGCACAGATACGCAGTATTTT

D gene: TRBD1
V gene: TRBV6-5
J gene: TRBJ1-2
clone size: -
CDR3 protein: CASSVGQGYYGYTF
CDR3 DNA: TGTGCCAGCAGCGTTGGACAGGGATACTATGGCTACACCTTC

D gene: -
V gene: TRBV5-6
J gene: TRBJ1-2
clone size: few
CDR3 protein: CASSWLNGAKRGYTF
CDR3 DNA: TGTGCCAGCAGCTGGCTGAACGGCGCCAAGAGGGGCTACACCTTC

D gene: -
V gene: TRBV27
J gene: TRBJ2-3
clone size: -
CDR3 protein: CASSLLGDSTDTQYF
CDR3 DNA: TGTGCCAGCAGTTTATTGGGGGACAGCACAGATACGCAGTATTTT

D gene: -
V gene: TRBV6-5
J gene: TRBJ2-7
clone size: few
CDR3 protein: CASKELTLSYEQYF
CDR3 DNA: TGTGCCAGCAAGGAGCTAACGCTCTCCTACGAGCAGTACTTC

D gene: -
V gene: TRBV7-8
J gene: TRBJ1-1
clone size: -
CDR3 protein: CASSLTQGNTEAFF
CDR3 DNA: TGTGCCAGCAGCTTAACGCAGGGAAACACTGAAGCTTTCTTT

D gene: -
V gene: TRBV6-5
J gene: TRBJ1-2
clone size: -
CDR3 protein: CASSYGGHRINYGYTF
CDR3 DNA: TGTGCCAGCAGTTACGGGGGGCACCGGATCAACTATGGCTACACCTTC

D gene: -
V gene: TRBV4-1
J gene: TRBJ2-5
clone size: once
CDR3 protein: CASSQDSSETQYF
CDR3 DNA: TGCGCCAGCAGCCAAGATTCGTCAGAGACCCAGTACTTC

D gene: -
V gene: TRBV19
J gene: TRBJ1-1
clone size: few
CDR3 protein: CATRLGGTEAFF
CDR3 DNA: TGTGCCACCCGTCTGGGGGGCACTGAAGCTTTCTTT

D gene: -
V gene: TRBV7-8
J gene: TRBJ1-1
clone size: -
CDR3 protein: CASSLWKNTEAFF
CDR3 DNA: TGTGCCAGCAGCTTATGGAAGAACACTGAAGCTTTCTTT

D gene: TRBD2
V gene: TRBV6-5
J gene: TRBJ2-5
clone size: -
CDR3 protein: CASSPLAGGGETQYF
CDR3 DNA: TGTGCCAGCAGTCCGCTAGCGGGGGGAGGAGAGACCCAGTACTTC

D gene: -
V gene: TRBV24-1
J gene: TRBJ1-5
clone size: few
CDR3 protein: CATSDSDNYQPQHF
CDR3 DNA: TGTGCCACCAGTGATTCGGACAATTATCAGCCCCAGCATTTT

D gene: -
V gene: TRBV14
J gene: TRBJ2-5
clone size: -
CDR3 protein: CASSRGPGRRGETQYF
CDR3 DNA: TGTGCCAGCAGCCGCGGCCCCGGCCGGAGGGGAGAGACCCAGTACTTC

D gene: -
V gene: TRBV10-3
J gene: TRBJ2-5
clone size: -
CDR3 protein: CAISEYTGLQETQYF
CDR3 DNA: TGTGCCATCAGTGAGTACACAGGACTCCAAGAGACCCAGTACTTC

D gene: -
V gene: TRBV11-3
J gene: TRBJ2-7
clone size: -
CDR3 protein: CASSLDRFSYEQYF
CDR3 DNA: TGTGCCAGCAGCTTAGACAGATTCTCCTACGAGCAGTACTTC

D gene: -
V gene: TRBV6-2/TRBV6-3
J gene: TRBJ1-1
clone size: -
CDR3 protein: CASSYLRNTEAFF
CDR3 DNA: TGTGCCAGCAGTTATCTCAGGAACACTGAAGCTTTCTTT

D gene: -
V gene: TRBV3-1/TRBV3-2
J gene: TRBJ2-5
clone size: -
CDR3 protein: CASSQDPGALWEETQYF
CDR3 DNA: TGTGCCAGCAGCCAAGATCCGGGGGCGCTTTGGGAAGAGACCCAGTACTTC

D gene: -
V gene: TRBV5-1
J gene: TRBJ1-1
clone size: -
CDR3 protein: CASSLDSGGLGLTEAFF
CDR3 DNA: TGCGCCAGCAGCTTGGATAGTGGGGGCCTAGGGCTCACTGAAGCTTTCTTT